The following is a T cell receptor beta chain sequence with its context. The data belong to a study of technical replicates of blood from several donors. Profiled with immunoSEQ multiplex PCR; TCRdb holds only in-frame clones, not every one. The table lists approximately 76,000 clones, over 75% of them singletons. This TCR derives from a human donor in good health. Sequenced input: T cells isolated from PBMCs.

Written as DNA, the CDR3 is TGTGCCAGTAGTAAGGGGACAGGGGGCAACGAGCAGTACTTC. Residues: CASSKGTGGNEQYF. V and J are TRBV19 and TRBJ2-7; TRBD1 matches 12 bases. Trimming took 4 bases from V and 5 from J; bases not matched to a gene: 3. CDR1 is LNHDA and CDR2 is SQIVND in the germline V gene (reference sequence). CDR3 length equals 14 residues.